This T cell receptor (beta chain) was identified during a study of CD8+CD57+ T cells in acquired aplastic anemia. In this sample, this clonotype turned up many times. Patients selected for sequencing had displayed CD8+CD57+ cell expansion by flow cytometry. It was genomic DNA that served as the template for profiling TCR beta VDJ and CDR3. One entry per CDR3 protein, called by TCRdb with MiXCR from the reads. The sample holds about 150,000 distinct CDR3 sequences, about 50% seen once. The TCR originated in a human donor with aplastic anemia. Sequenced input: sorted CD4+, CD8+, or CD8+CD57+ T cells (not recorded which) from PBMCs.

CDR3 sequence reads: CASSEFHQLSRTGGTEAFF. DNA of the CDR3: TGTGCCAGCAGTGAATTCCACCAATTATCCCGGACAGGGGGCACTGAAGCTTTCTTT. The J gene is TRBJ1-1, the V gene TRBV25-1; 10 nucleotides line up with TRBD1. CDR3 length equals 19 residues. J gave up 4 bases and V 1 base, and 15 bases lay outside the gene matches. In germline, CDR1 is MGHDK, CDR2 SYGVNS.